This entry lists 23 T cell receptor beta chains sequenced from one sample in a study of blood T cell repertoires in COVID-19 (dated by TCRdb to 2018 to 2020). The library was made by the immunoSEQ multiplex PCR assay. TCRdb re-hosts the immuneACCESS table, in-frame sequences only. Its copies lack some clones; in the studies checked, an unresolved V gene accounts for under half of them, and the cause for the rest is not known. Recorded for this sample are around 60,000 clones; 80% to 85% of them occurred a single time. Roughly 28% of the sample is in the top ten clones. Input material: peripheral blood. The receptor source for this set is a woman aged 80 or older with active or convalescent COVID-19.

The V and J genes are TRBV28 and TRBJ2-6; 9 bases are shared with TRBD1. The CDR3 is 16 amino acids. V was clipped by 6 bases and J by 0 bases; unmatched bases: 3. CDR1 and CDR2 (germline): MDHEN, SYDVKM. CDR3 sequence reads: CASSRDRVSGANVLTF. The CDR3 DNA reads TGTGCCAGCAGCCGGGACAGGGTCTCTGGGGCCAACGTCCTGACTTTC.

V is TRBV11-2 and J is TRBJ1-5, with 8 bases matching TRBD1. Germline CDR1 SGHAT, CDR2 FQNNGV. V was clipped by 4 bases and J by 7 bases; unmatched bases: 3. CDR3 length: 13 amino acids. The CDR3: CASSSGQAQPQHF. CDR3 coding DNA: TGTGCCAGCAGCTCGGGACAGGCCCAGCCCCAGCATTTT.

In its sample, this clone was seen once. This chain joins TRBV6-2 or TRBV6-3 and TRBJ2-2, with 8 bases fitting TRBD2. Germline V gene sequence: CDR1 MNHEY, CDR2 SVGEGT. The CDR3 loop spans 18 amino acids. After removal of 4 bases from V and 0 bases from J, the junction contained 10 bases not matched to a gene. The CDR3 reads CASSSPTGRGANTGELFF. The CDR3 DNA reads as TGTGCCAGCAGTTCGCCTACGGGGCGGGGGGCGAACACCGGGGAGCTGTTTTTT.

The rearrangement uses TRBV4-1 and TRBJ1-5; D unresolved. The V and J ends lost 1 base and 0 bases respectively, with 10 bases between them. Germline V lookup: CDR1 MGHRA, CDR2 YSYEKL. This CDR3 spans 16 amino acids. In nucleotides, the CDR3 is TGCGCCAGCAGCCAAGCGAGTCAAGCTAGCAATCAGCCCCAGCATTTT. Translating it yields CASSQASQASNQPQHF.

The CDR3 sequence: CASSLAGEGEQYF. The CDR3 region has the DNA TGTGCCAGCAGTTTAGCAGGGGAAGGCGAGCAGTACTTC. J is TRBJ2-7 and V is TRBV6-5, with D perhaps TRBD1 (6 bases). V was pared by 4 bases and J by 6 bases, with 13 bases between. Germline V gives CDR1 MNHEY, CDR2 SVGAGI. The CDR3 is 13 residues long.

The chain is built from TRBV7-9 and TRBJ1-2; D unclear. This CDR3 comprises 13 residues. Trimming took 0 bases from V and 7 from J, leaving 9 bases between them. Germline V gene data show CDR1 as SEHNR and CDR2 as FQNEAQ (reference sequence). CDR3: CASSLAQEGGYTF. CDR3 nucleotides: TGTGCCAGCAGCTTAGCGCAGGAGGGTGGCTACACCTTC.

This clone appeared once. J is TRBJ1-4 and V is TRBV18, with D perhaps matching TRBD1 (5 bases). Germline loops: CDR1 KGHSH, CDR2 LQKENI. The V and J ends lost 6 bases and 3 bases respectively, with 17 bases between them. The CDR3 loop spans 16 amino acids. CDR3 coding DNA: TGTGCCAGCTCCCTCAACCACGTACAGGCTAATGAAAAACTGTTTTTT. Its protein product is CASSLNHVQANEKLFF.

The CDR3 is CASSHPKDRPAGNTIYF. The DNA for the CDR3 is TGTGCCAGCAGCCATCCGAAGGACAGACCTGCTGGAAACACCATATATTTT. This chain joins TRBV3-1 (or the pseudogene TRBV3-2) and TRBJ1-3, with TRBD1 as a possible D gene (6 bases). The CDR3 runs 17 residues. Trimming left V 3 bases short and J 2 bases short, with 17 bases between. From germline, CDR1 is LGHDT and CDR2 YNNKEL (reference sequence).

This chain uses TRBV9 with TRBJ1-6; D unresolved. Germline assignment: CDR1 SGDLS and CDR2 YYNGEE. V lost 4 bases and J lost 7, with 12 bases in between. The CDR3 loop spans 14 amino acids. CDR3 sequence: CASSQYYTNSPLHF. The DNA for the CDR3 is TGTGCCAGCAGCCAATACTACACGAATTCACCCCTCCACTTT.

The V and J genes are TRBV24-1 and TRBJ2-5; 8 bases are shared with TRBD1. The V gene end was trimmed by 5 bases and the J gene end by 5 bases; junction bases not matched to a gene: 6. This CDR3 is built from 14 residues. Germline V lookup: CDR1 KGHDR, CDR2 SFDVKD. The CDR3: CATSGQGTRETQYF. The CDR3 region has the DNA TGTGCCACCAGTGGACAGGGGACCCGGGAGACCCAGTACTTC.

This chain links TRBV12-3 or TRBV12-4 with TRBJ1-2, with D maybe TRBD1 (6 bases). V dropped 5 bases and J dropped 4 bases, with 11 bases sitting between them. The CDR3 loop spans 13 amino acids. The CDR3 is CASSINRVYGYTF. For the CDR3, the DNA is TGTGCCAGCAGTATAAACAGGGTCTATGGCTACACCTTC.

The chain carries TRBV19 and TRBJ1-3; the match to TRBD1 covers 8 bases. Per germline, CDR1 LNHDA and CDR2 SQIVND (reference sequence). V lost 3 bases to trimming and J lost 4 bases; unmatched junction nucleotides: 5. The CDR3 loop spans 15 amino acids. CDR3 sequence reads: CASSMDRVNGNTIYF. The CDR3 region has the DNA TGTGCCAGTAGTATGGACAGGGTCAACGGAAACACCATATATTTT.

In this sample, this clone turned up a few times. The rearrangement uses TRBV10-2 and TRBJ1-3; the D is unclear. CDR1 WSHSY and CDR2 SAAADI come from the germline V gene. This CDR3 spans 17 amino acids. Trimming shortened V by 0 bases and J by 0 bases, and 12 bases separated the two germline ends. The CDR3 DNA is TGCGCCAGCAGTGAGTCGGCAGGCGCCTACTCTGGAAACACCATATATTTT. Translated: CASSESAGAYSGNTIYF.

The gene calls are TRBV3-1 (or the pseudogene TRBV3-2) and TRBJ1-5; no reliable D call. Germline CDR1 is LGHDT and CDR2 is YNNKEL (reference sequence). With 1 base removed from V and 4 bases from J, the gap between germline ends came to 8 bases. This CDR3 comprises 14 residues. CDR3 region: CASSQGWQNQPQHF. Here the CDR3 DNA reads TGTGCCAGCAGCCAAGGGTGGCAGAATCAGCCCCAGCATTTT.

This chain joins TRBV19 and TRBJ2-3; tentative D call: TRBD2 (6 bases). The CDR3 totals 15 residues. Trimming removed 5 bases from V and 1 base from J, with 13 bases in between. Germline V gene data show CDR1 as LNHDA and CDR2 as SQIVND (reference sequence). The DNA for the CDR3 is TGTGCCAGTAGTGCTGTGTGGGGGGGCACAGATACGCAGTATTTT. Translated, it gives CASSAVWGGTDTQYF.

This clone was found once. V and J are TRBV19 and TRBJ2-5; 8 bases are a match to TRBD2. Germline trimming cut 8 bases from V and 5 bases from J; bases unmatched to any gene: 10. The CDR3 consists of 14 residues. Germline CDR1 and CDR2: LNHDA and SQIVND (reference sequence). CDR3 in amino acids: CASGETGGFETQYF. In DNA, the CDR3 is TGTGCCAGTGGCGAAACGGGGGGGTTCGAGACCCAGTACTTC.

The V and J genes are TRBV6-5 and TRBJ1-5; 8 bases are a match to TRBD1. From germline, CDR1 is MNHEY and CDR2 SVGAGI. This CDR3 has 14 residues. With V trimmed by 6 bases and J by 6 bases, 7 bases remained unmatched. The CDR3 loop reads CASSQDREAQPQHF. CDR3 nucleotide sequence: TGTGCCAGCAGCCAGGACAGGGAGGCTCAGCCCCAGCATTTT.

The chain is built from TRBV28 and TRBJ2-2, with TRBD2 matching over 11 bases. This CDR3 is 16 amino acids long. The V gene's germline CDR1 is MDHEN and CDR2 SYDVKM. The V segment lost 1 base and the J segment 4 bases; nucleotides outside the gene matches: 2. CDR3 in amino acids: CASSLFSGGATGELFF. In DNA, the CDR3 is TGTGCCAGCAGTTTATTTAGCGGGGGGGCCACCGGGGAGCTGTTTTTT.

Only a few counts were recorded for this clone. V usage is TRBV5-4 and J usage is TRBJ1-1, with D possibly being TRBD1 (6 bases). The length of the CDR3 is 17 residues. The V gene lost 0 bases and the J gene lost 1 base, with 16 bases spanning the gap. In germline, CDR1 is SGHNT, CDR2 YYREEE (reference sequence). CDR3 in amino acids: CASSLALWEGGNTEAFF. The CDR3 DNA reads TGTGCCAGCAGCTTGGCCTTGTGGGAGGGGGGGAACACTGAAGCTTTCTTT.

This clone was seen a few times. The chain employs TRBV7-3 and TRBJ2-2; TRBD2 is a possible D gene (5 bases). Germline V CDR1 and CDR2: SGHTA, FQGTGA. The CDR3 has 14 residues. V shed 4 bases and J shed 6 bases, with 12 bases lying between them. CDR3 in DNA: TGTGCCAGCAGCTCGGACGGGATTTCCGGGGAGCTGTTTTTT. Its translation is CASSSDGISGELFF.

The chain recombines TRBV18 with TRBJ1-3; tentative D call: TRBD1 (5 bases). The germline CDR1 and CDR2 sequences are KGHSH and LQKENI. The CDR3 sequence is 18 residues long. V lost 3 bases to trimming and J lost 0 bases, with 18 bases between them. The CDR3 reads CASSPFTLDRGSGNTIYF. The CDR3 DNA follows: TGTGCCAGCTCACCTTTCACCCTTGATAGGGGCTCTGGAAACACCATATATTTT.

The chain recombines TRBV27 with TRBJ2-2; 9 nucleotides align to TRBD1. The V gene end was trimmed by 7 bases and the J gene end by 4 bases; junction bases not matched to a gene: 10. CDR3 length equals 16 residues. In germline, CDR1 is MNHEY, CDR2 SMNVEV (reference sequence). Here the CDR3 DNA reads TGTGCCAGCAAGGAGACCGGGACAGGGCTCACCGGGGAGCTGTTTTTT. This translates into CASKETGTGLTGELFF.

This clone was picked up a small number of times. The rearrangement uses TRBV5-6 and TRBJ1-4; possibly TRBD1 for D (5 bases). CDR3 length: 14 residues. Germline V gene lookup returns CDR1 SGHDT and CDR2 YYEEEE. The V end lost 0 bases, the J end lost 5 bases, and 8 bases lay between the germline ends. The CDR3 reads CASSLGQLNEKLFF. Here the CDR3 DNA reads TGTGCCAGCAGCTTGGGACAGTTGAATGAAAAACTGTTTTTT.